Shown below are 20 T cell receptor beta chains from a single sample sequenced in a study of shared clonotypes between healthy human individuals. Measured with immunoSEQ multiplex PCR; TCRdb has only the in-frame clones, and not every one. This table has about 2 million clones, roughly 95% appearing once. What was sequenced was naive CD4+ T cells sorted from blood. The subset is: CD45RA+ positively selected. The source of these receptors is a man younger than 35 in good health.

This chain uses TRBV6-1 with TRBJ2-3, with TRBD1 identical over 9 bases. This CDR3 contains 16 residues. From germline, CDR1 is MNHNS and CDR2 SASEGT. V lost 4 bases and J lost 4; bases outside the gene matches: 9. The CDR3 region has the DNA TGTGCCAGCAGTGGAAGGGGGGGACAGGGCCCAGATACGCAGTATTTT. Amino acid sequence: CASSGRGGQGPDTQYF.

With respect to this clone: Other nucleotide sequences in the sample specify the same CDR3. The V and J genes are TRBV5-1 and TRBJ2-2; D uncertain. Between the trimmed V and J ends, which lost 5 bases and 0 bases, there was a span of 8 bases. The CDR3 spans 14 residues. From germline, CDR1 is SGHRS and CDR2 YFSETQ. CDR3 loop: CASSFGSNTGELFF. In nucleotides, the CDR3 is TGCGCCAGCAGTTTTGGCTCGAACACCGGGGAGCTGTTTTTT.

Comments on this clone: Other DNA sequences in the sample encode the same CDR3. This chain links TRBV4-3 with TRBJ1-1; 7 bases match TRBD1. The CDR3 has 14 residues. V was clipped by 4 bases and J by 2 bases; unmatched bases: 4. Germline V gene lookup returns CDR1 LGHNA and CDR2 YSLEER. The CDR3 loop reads CASSPGTANTEAFF. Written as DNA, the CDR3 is TGCGCCAGCAGCCCGGGGACAGCTAACACTGAAGCTTTCTTT.

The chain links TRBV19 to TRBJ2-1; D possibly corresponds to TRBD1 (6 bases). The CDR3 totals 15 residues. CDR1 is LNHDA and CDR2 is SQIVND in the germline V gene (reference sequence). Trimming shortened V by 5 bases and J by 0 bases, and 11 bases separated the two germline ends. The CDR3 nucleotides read TGTGCCAGTAGTTCCAGACAGGCCTCCTACAATGAGCAGTTCTTC. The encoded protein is CASSSRQASYNEQFF. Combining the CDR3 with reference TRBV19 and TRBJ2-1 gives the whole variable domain DGGITQSPKYLFRKEGQNVTLSCEQNLNHDAMYWYRQDPGQGLRLIYYSQIVNDFQKGDIAEGYSVSREKKESFPLTVTSAQKNPTAFYLCASSSRQASYNEQFFGPGTRLTVL.

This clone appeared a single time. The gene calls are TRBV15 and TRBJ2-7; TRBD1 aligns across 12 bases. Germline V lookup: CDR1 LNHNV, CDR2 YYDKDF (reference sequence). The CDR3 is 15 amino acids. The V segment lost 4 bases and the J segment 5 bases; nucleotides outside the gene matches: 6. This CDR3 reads CATSTLGQGAHEQYF. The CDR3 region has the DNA TGTGCCACCAGCACATTGGGACAGGGGGCTCACGAGCAGTACTTC. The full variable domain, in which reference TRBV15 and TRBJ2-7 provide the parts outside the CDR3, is DAMVIQNPRYQVTQFGKPVTLSCSQTLNHNVMYWYQQKSSQAPKLLFHYYDKDFNNEADTPDNFQSRRPNTSFCFLDIRSPGLGDTAMYLCATSTLGQGAHEQYFGPGTRLTVT.

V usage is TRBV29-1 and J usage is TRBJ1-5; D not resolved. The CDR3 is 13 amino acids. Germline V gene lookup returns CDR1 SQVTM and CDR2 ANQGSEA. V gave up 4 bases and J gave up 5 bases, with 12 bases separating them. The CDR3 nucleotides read TGCAGCGTTGTGGTGGGCGGCGATCAGCCCCAGCATTTT. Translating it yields CSVVVGGDQPQHF.

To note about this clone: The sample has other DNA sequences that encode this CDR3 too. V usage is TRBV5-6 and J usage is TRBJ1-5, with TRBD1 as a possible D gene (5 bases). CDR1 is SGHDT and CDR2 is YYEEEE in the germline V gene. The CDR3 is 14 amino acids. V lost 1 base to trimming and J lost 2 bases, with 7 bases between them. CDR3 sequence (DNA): TGTGCCAGCAGCTTGAGGGGAGGCAATCAGCCCCAGCATTTT. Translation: CASSLRGGNQPQHF.

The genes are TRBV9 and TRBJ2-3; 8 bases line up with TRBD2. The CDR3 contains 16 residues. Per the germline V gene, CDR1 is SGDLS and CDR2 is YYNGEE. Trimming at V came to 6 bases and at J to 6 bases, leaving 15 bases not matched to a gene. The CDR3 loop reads CASTLTGTSSSDTQYF. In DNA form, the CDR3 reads TGTGCCAGCACCCTCACCGGGACTAGTTCATCGGATACGCAGTATTTT.

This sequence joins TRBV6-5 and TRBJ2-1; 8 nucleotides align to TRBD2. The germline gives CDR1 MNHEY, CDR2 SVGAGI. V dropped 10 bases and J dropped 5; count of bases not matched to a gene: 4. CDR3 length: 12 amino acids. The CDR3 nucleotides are TGTGCCACTCAGCGGGGGAACAATGAGCAGTTCTTC. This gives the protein CATQRGNNEQFF.

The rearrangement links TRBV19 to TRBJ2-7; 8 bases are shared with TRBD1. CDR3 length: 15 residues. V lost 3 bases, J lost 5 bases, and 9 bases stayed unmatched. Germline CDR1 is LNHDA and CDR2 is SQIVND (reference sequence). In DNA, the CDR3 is TGTGCCAGTAGTATCGGGACAGGATTCGTCAACGAGCAGTACTTC. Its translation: CASSIGTGFVNEQYF.

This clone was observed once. In DNA form, the CDR3 reads TGTGCCAGCAGTGGCCGGGACAGGGGGACCATTCAGTACTTC. Protein product: CASSGRDRGTIQYF. The chain employs TRBV2 and TRBJ2-4; the match to TRBD1 covers 11 bases. The CDR3 is made up of 14 amino acids. Germline CDR1 reads SNHLY; CDR2 reads FYNNEI. Germline trimming cut 4 bases from V and 9 bases from J; bases unmatched to any gene: 5.

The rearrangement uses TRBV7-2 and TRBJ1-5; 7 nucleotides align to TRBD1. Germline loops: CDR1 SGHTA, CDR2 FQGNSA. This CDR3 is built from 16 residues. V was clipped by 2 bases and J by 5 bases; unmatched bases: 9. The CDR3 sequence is CASSLFSGTVDQPQHF. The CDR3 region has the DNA TGTGCCAGCAGCTTATTCTCAGGGACAGTAGATCAGCCCCAGCATTTT.

The CDR3 protein is CASSAGLAAAQETQYF. The CDR3 nucleotides read TGCGCCAGCAGCGCCGGACTAGCGGCCGCCCAAGAGACCCAGTACTTC. This chain joins TRBV5-1 and TRBJ2-5, with 10 bases that match TRBD2. J lost 1 base, V lost 4 bases, and 7 bases had no gene match. The CDR3 consists of 16 residues. CDR1 is SGHRS, CDR2 YFSETQ, per germline.

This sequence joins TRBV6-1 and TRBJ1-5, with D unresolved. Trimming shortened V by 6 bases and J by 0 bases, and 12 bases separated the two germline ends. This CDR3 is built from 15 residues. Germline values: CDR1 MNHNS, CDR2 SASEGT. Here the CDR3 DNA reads TGTGCCAGCAGCCGAAGCTGGGATAGCAATCAGCCCCAGCATTTT. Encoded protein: CASSRSWDSNQPQHF.

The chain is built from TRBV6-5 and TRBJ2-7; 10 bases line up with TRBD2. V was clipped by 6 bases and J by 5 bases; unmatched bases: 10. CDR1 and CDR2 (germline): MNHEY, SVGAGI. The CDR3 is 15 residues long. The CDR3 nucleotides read TGTGCCAGCAGCCGGAGCGGGAGGGCGGGGAACGAGCAGTACTTC. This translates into CASSRSGRAGNEQYF.

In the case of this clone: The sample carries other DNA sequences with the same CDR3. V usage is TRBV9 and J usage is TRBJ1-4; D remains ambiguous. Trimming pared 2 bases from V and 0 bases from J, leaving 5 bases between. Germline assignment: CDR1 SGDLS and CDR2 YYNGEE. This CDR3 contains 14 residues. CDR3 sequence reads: CASSVNPTNEKLFF. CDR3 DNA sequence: TGTGCCAGCAGCGTGAACCCAACTAATGAAAAACTGTTTTTT. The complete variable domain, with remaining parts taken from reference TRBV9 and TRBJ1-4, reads DSGVTQTPKHLITATGQRVTLRCSPRSGDLSVYWYQQSLDQGLQFLIQYYNGEERAKGNILERFSAQQFPDLHSELNLSSLELGDSALYFCASSVNPTNEKLFFGSGTQLSVL.

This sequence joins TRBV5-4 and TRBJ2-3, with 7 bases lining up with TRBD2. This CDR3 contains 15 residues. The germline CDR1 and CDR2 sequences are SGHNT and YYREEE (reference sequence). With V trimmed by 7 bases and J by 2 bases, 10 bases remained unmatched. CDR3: CASSEGAGLTDTQYF. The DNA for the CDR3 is TGTGCCAGCTCCGAGGGAGCGGGACTCACAGATACGCAGTATTTT.

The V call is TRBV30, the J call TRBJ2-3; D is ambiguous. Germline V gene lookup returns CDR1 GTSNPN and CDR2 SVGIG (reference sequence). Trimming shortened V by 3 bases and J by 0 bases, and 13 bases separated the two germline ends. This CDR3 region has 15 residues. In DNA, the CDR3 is TGTGCCTGGAGCCCCTCTGGAGTTAGCACAGATACGCAGTATTTT. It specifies CAWSPSGVSTDTQYF.

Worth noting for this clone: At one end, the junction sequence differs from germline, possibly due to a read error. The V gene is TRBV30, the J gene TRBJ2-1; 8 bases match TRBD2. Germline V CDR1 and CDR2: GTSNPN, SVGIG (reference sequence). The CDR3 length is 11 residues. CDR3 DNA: TGTGCCTGGAGTGGAAGCGGGAGATCACTCTTC. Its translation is CAWSGSGRSLF.

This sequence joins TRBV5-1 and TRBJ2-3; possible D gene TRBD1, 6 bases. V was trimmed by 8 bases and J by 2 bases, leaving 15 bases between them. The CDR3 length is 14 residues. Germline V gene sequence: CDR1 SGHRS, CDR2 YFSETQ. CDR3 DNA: TGCGCCAGTATGGACAGTCCTAACACAGATACGCAGTATTTT. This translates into CASMDSPNTDTQYF.